These 30 T cell receptor beta chains were all obtained from the same sample, sequenced in a study of OX40 agonist ivuxolimab in advanced cancers. Only in-frame clones appear in the TCRdb table, and some are missing; sequencing was by immunoSEQ multiplex PCR. This table has 61,000 or so clones, 75% to 90% appearing once. Specimen: CD4+ or CD8+ T cells sorted from blood, collected in a trial of the OX40 agonist ivuxolimab. The receptors shown here come from an adult with an advanced solid tumor such as melanoma, head and neck, liver or kidney cancer.

This rearrangement joins TRBV28 to TRBJ2-1; TRBD2 agrees at 12 bases. The germline gives CDR1 MDHEN, CDR2 SYDVKM. The CDR3 contains 14 residues. The V and J ends lost 10 bases and 7 bases, in that order; junction bases with no gene match: 8. CDR3 loop: CATYTSGGPNEQFF. The CDR3 DNA sequence: TGTGCCACCTATACTAGCGGGGGGCCGAATGAGCAGTTCTTC.

The CDR3 nucleotides are TGTGCCAGCAGTAAATACGGACTAGCGTCGCGCAGCGAGCAGTACTTC. Amino acid sequence: CASSKYGLASRSEQYF. The chain employs TRBV7-6 and TRBJ2-7; 9 nucleotides agree with TRBD2. Germline V gene sequence: CDR1 SGHVS, CDR2 FNYEAQ. This CDR3 spans 16 amino acids. The ends lost 6 bases at V and 6 bases at J; junction bases unmatched: 15. The full variable domain, with the rest looked up from reference TRBV7-6 and TRBJ2-7, is GAGVSQSPRYKVTKRGQDVALRCDPISGHVSLYWYRQALGQGPEFLTYFNYEAQQDKSGLPNDRFSAERPEGSISTLTIQRTEQRDSAMYRCASSKYGLASRSEQYFGPGTRLTVT.

This clone was counted once. The chain employs TRBV11-2 and TRBJ2-2, with 7 bases lining up with TRBD1. V lost 8 bases, J lost 3 bases, and 3 bases stayed unmatched. The germline V gene encodes CDR1 SGHAT and CDR2 FQNNGV. This CDR3 has 13 amino acids. CDR3 sequence (DNA): TGTGCCAGCGCCAGGGGGTACACCGGGGAGCTGTTTTTT. Its protein product is CASARGYTGELFF.

The V and J genes are TRBV29-1 and TRBJ1-2, with D possibly TRBD1 on 5 matching bases. Per the germline V gene, CDR1 is SQVTM and CDR2 is ANQGSEA. The CDR3 length is 13 residues. V lost 4 bases and J 1 base, leaving 10 bases between the germline ends. The chain's CDR3 is CSVAPQGNYGYTF. In DNA form, the CDR3 reads TGCAGCGTTGCCCCGCAGGGTAACTATGGCTACACCTTC.

The rearrangement links TRBV11-2 to TRBJ1-4, with D possibly matching TRBD1 (5 bases). This CDR3 has 14 amino acids. Between the trimmed V and J ends, which lost 0 bases and 12 bases, there was a span of 14 bases. Germline CDR1 is SGHAT and CDR2 is FQNNGV. CDR3 loop: CASSLDQGVGELFF. The CDR3 region has the DNA TGTGCCAGCAGCTTAGACCAGGGAGTCGGAGAACTGTTTTTT.

CDR3 amino acids: CASSLGHESTDTQYF. The DNA for the CDR3 is TGCGCCAGCAGCTTGGGACACGAGAGCACAGATACGCAGTATTTT. The chain links TRBV5-1 to TRBJ2-3; D remains ambiguous. This CDR3 contains 15 residues. Germline-derived CDR1 and CDR2 are SGHRS and YFSETQ. Trimming shortened V by 0 bases and J by 0 bases, and 8 bases separated the two germline ends. Complete variable domain (other parts from reference TRBV5-1 and TRBJ2-3): KAGVTQTPRYLIKTRGQQVTLSCSPISGHRSVSWYQQTPGQGLQFLFEYFSETQRNKGNFPGRFSGRQFSNSRSEMNVSTLELGDSALYLCASSLGHESTDTQYFGPGTRLTVL.

The chain has TRBV12-5 and TRBJ1-1; D gene ambiguous. The V end lost 9 bases, the J end lost 5 bases, and 19 bases lay between the germline ends. Germline V gene lookup returns CDR1 LGHNT and CDR2 FRNRAP. The CDR3 is made up of 14 amino acids. This chain's CDR3 is CASANQEGWTEAFF. DNA for the CDR3: TGTGCTAGCGCGAACCAGGAGGGATGGACTGAAGCTTTCTTT.

CDR3 sequence: CAISERGGTGGEKLFF. In DNA form, the CDR3 reads TGTGCCATCAGTGAGCGGGGGGGGACAGGCGGAGAAAAACTGTTTTTT. The chain links TRBV10-3 to TRBJ1-4; 8 positions agree with TRBD1. CDR3 length: 16 amino acids. With 2 bases clipped from V and 8 bases from J, the junction kept 10 bases outside the gene matches. CDR1 is ENHRY, CDR2 SYGVKD, per germline.

V and J are TRBV7-6 and TRBJ2-1; 15 bases are shared with TRBD2. Trimming cost V 3 bases and J 6 bases; bases outside gene matches: 18. Germline V lookup: CDR1 SGHVS, CDR2 FNYEAQ. CDR3 size: 21 residues. The CDR3 coding sequence is TGTGCCAGCAGCTTCTATCCCGGGACTAGCGGGGGGACCGAGTTCGGCAATGAGCAGTTCTTC. Translation gives CASSFYPGTSGGTEFGNEQFF.

This clone was observed once. J is TRBJ1-4 and V is TRBV9, with D possibly matching TRBD1 (6 bases). The V gene's germline CDR1 is SGDLS and CDR2 YYNGEE. This CDR3 is built from 12 residues. Trimming left V 2 bases short and J 13 bases short, with 12 bases between. CDR3 DNA: TGTGCCAGCAGCGTTGGGCAGGGGAGACTGTTTTTT. Encoded protein: CASSVGQGRLFF.

The rearrangement joins TRBV5-6 to TRBJ2-3; perhaps TRBD2 as D (6 bases). The CDR3 totals 12 residues. Germline assignment: CDR1 SGHDT and CDR2 YYEEEE. V was clipped by 0 bases and J by 9 bases, with 8 bases between them. The CDR3 DNA reads as TGTGCCAGCAGCTTGGGACGGGAGACGCAGTATTTT. Translating gives CASSLGRETQYF.

This clone was seen only once. This sequence joins TRBV6-6 and TRBJ1-5; D not certain. V gave up 6 bases and J gave up 1 base, with 7 bases separating them. The CDR3 spans 13 residues. Germline lookup yields CDR1 MNHNY and CDR2 SVGAGI (reference sequence). In nucleotides, the CDR3 is TGTGCCAGCAGGATAGACAGCAATCAGCCCCAGCATTTT. Its translation is CASRIDSNQPQHF.

CDR3 nucleotides: TGTGCCAGCAGCCAAGGGACAGGTCAAGCCAACGTCCTGACTTTC. Its translation: CASSQGTGQANVLTF. The rearrangement links TRBV4-2 to TRBJ2-6, with 7 bases fitting TRBD1. Germline assignment: CDR1 LGHNA and CDR2 YNFKEQ. The CDR3 has 15 amino acids. V gave up 1 base and J gave up 7 bases; unmatched junction bases: 4.

The chain recombines TRBV18 with TRBJ1-5, with D uncertain. The CDR3 sequence is 14 residues long. Trimming removed 1 base at V and 3 bases at J, with 7 bases between. Germline-derived CDR1 and CDR2 are KGHSH and LQKENI. The CDR3 DNA is TGTGCCAGCTCACCACTGGAATTCAATCAGCCCCAGCATTTT. Its translation is CASSPLEFNQPQHF.

The chain is built from TRBV30 and TRBJ1-1; D remains ambiguous. Looked up from germline, CDR1 is GTSNPN and CDR2 is SVGIG (reference sequence). This CDR3 comprises 14 residues. V dropped 2 bases and J dropped 0 bases, with 10 bases sitting between them. The CDR3 DNA reads as TGTGCCTGGAGTCGGGCGCACATGAACACTGAAGCTTTCTTT. Its translation: CAWSRAHMNTEAFF. Full variable domain (rest looked up from reference TRBV30 and TRBJ1-1): SQTIHQWPATLVQPVGSPLSLECTVEGTSNPNLYWYRQAAGRGLQLLFYSVGIGQISSEVPQNLSASRPQDRQFILSSKKLLLSDSGFYLCAWSRAHMNTEAFFGQGTRLTVV.

This clone is a singleton in its sample. The rearrangement links TRBV7-9 to TRBJ2-5; the D is unclear. Deletions cut 1 base from V and 4 bases from J, with 10 bases between. The CDR3 spans 14 residues. Germline CDR1 reads SEHNR; CDR2 reads FQNEAQ (reference sequence). The CDR3 reads CASSLVLGGETQYF. The DNA of the CDR3 is TGTGCCAGCAGCTTAGTCCTAGGTGGAGAGACCCAGTACTTC.

The V gene is TRBV7-2, the J gene TRBJ2-1; the D gene is possibly TRBD2 (5 bases). Germline-derived CDR1 and CDR2 are SGHTA and FQGNSA. CDR3 length: 14 amino acids. Trimming cost V 2 bases and J 0 bases, with 5 bases left between them. CDR3 DNA sequence: TGTGCCAGCAGCTTAACTAGCTCCTACAATGAGCAGTTCTTC. Protein: CASSLTSSYNEQFF.

The CDR3 DNA reads as TGTGCCTGGACCACATATCAGGGCCCCCTCCACTTT. Its translation: CAWTTYQGPLHF. The chain links TRBV30 to TRBJ1-6; D might be TRBD1 (5 bases). The CDR3 consists of 12 residues. Looked up from germline, CDR1 is GTSNPN and CDR2 is SVGIG (reference sequence). Trimming took 4 bases from V and 13 from J, leaving 14 bases between them.

The chain couples TRBV1 to TRBJ2-7; the DNA was not used to check the table's D call, TRBD2. TRBV1 is noted as a pseudogene. The CDR3 is 12 residues long. The CDR3 loop reads CTIYRVSYEQYF. The CDR3 coding sequence is TGCACCATCTACCGGGTGTCCTACGAGCAGTACTTC.

The chain has TRBV27 and TRBJ2-5; the D gene is possibly TRBD2 (7 bases). The V gene lost 7 bases and the J gene lost 2 bases, with 17 bases spanning the gap. Germline loops: CDR1 MNHEY, CDR2 SMNVEV (reference sequence). The CDR3 is 15 amino acids. CDR3 coding DNA: TGTGCCAGCAATCTGGGGGGGCGAGGGCAAGAGACCCAGTACTTC. This translates into CASNLGGRGQETQYF.

Here the CDR3 reads CASSLGQGPYEQYF. The CDR3 nucleotides read TGCGCCAGCAGCTTGGGACAGGGTCCCTACGAGCAGTACTTC. The chain has TRBV5-1 and TRBJ2-7, with 7 bases that match TRBD1. Losses at the gene ends were 0 bases for V and 2 bases for J; bases not matched to a gene: 2. The CDR3 totals 14 residues. Germline loops: CDR1 SGHRS, CDR2 YFSETQ.

The rearrangement uses TRBV7-2 and TRBJ1-1; D might be TRBD1 (5 bases). CDR1 SGHTA and CDR2 FQGNSA come from the germline V gene. This CDR3 has 13 amino acids. The V end lost 6 bases, the J end lost 11 bases, and 19 bases lay between the germline ends. CDR3 sequence: CASSPRQGERAFF. DNA of the CDR3: TGTGCCAGCAGTCCGCGGCAGGGCGAGAGGGCTTTCTTT.

The chain recombines TRBV27 with TRBJ2-7, with D unresolved. Germline V CDR1 and CDR2: MNHEY, SMNVEV (reference sequence). The CDR3 is 14 amino acids. Trimming stripped 1 base from V and 6 bases from J, with 13 bases between. The CDR3 DNA reads TGTGCCAGCAGTTTATATCCTGGCCCCCTCGAGCAGTACTTC. Translating gives CASSLYPGPLEQYF.

The gene calls are TRBV5-4 and TRBJ1-1, with TRBD1 matching 7 bases. The CDR3 is 14 residues long. The ends lost 4 bases at V and 3 bases at J; junction bases unmatched: 6. CDR1 and CDR2 from the germline V gene are SGHNT and YYREEE (reference sequence). In nucleotides, the CDR3 is TGTGCCAGCAGCCTAGGGGGCTGGGACACTGAAGCTTTCTTT. It translates to CASSLGGWDTEAFF.

This clone was detected only a few times. The chain joins TRBV28 to TRBJ1-5, with unresolved D. Trimming removed 6 bases at V and 6 bases at J, with 12 bases between. This CDR3 has 13 residues. The germline gives CDR1 MDHEN, CDR2 SYDVKM. CDR3 residues: CASRTPSGQPQHF. CDR3 coding DNA: TGTGCCAGCAGGACCCCTTCGGGTCAGCCCCAGCATTTT.

The rearrangement uses TRBV5-8 and TRBJ2-6; D is unclear. Germline lookup yields CDR1 SGHTS and CDR2 YDEGEE. V was pared by 4 bases and J by 4 bases, with 12 bases between. CDR3 length: 15 residues. The CDR3, as DNA: TGTGCCAGCAGCCGCAGGACGTCCGGGGCCAACGTCCTGACTTTC. It translates to CASSRRTSGANVLTF. Full variable domain (missing parts from reference TRBV5-8 and TRBJ2-6): EAGVTQSPTHLIKTRGQQATLRCSPISGHTSVYWYQQALGLGLQFLLWYDEGEERNRGNFPPRFSGRQFPNYSSELNVNALELEDSALYLCASSRRTSGANVLTFGAGSRLTVL.

The genes are TRBV19 and TRBJ2-7; D may be TRBD2 (6 bases). This CDR3 comprises 14 residues. V was shortened by 8 bases and J by 3 bases, with 17 bases between the two germline ends. Germline V lookup: CDR1 LNHDA, CDR2 SQIVND (reference sequence). CDR3 protein: CASQEGFPRYEQYF. DNA for the CDR3: TGTGCCAGTCAGGAGGGGTTCCCTCGCTACGAGCAGTACTTC.

The chain carries TRBV19 and TRBJ2-1; 9 bases fit TRBD2. This CDR3 has 16 amino acids. Per germline, CDR1 LNHDA and CDR2 SQIVND (reference sequence). V lost 7 bases to trimming and J lost 0 bases; unmatched junction nucleotides: 7. CDR3 amino acids: CASTERTSASYNEQFF. As DNA, the CDR3 is TGTGCCAGTACCGAAAGGACTAGCGCCTCCTACAATGAGCAGTTCTTC.

The chain is built from TRBV5-1 and TRBJ1-4; 9 bases are a match to TRBD1. J was trimmed by 5 bases and V by 7 bases; bases with no gene match: 9. In germline, CDR1 is SGHRS, CDR2 YFSETQ. CDR3 length: 15 residues. CDR3 residues: CASATGQGTNEKLFF. The DNA for the CDR3 is TGCGCCAGCGCAACCGGACAGGGGACCAATGAAAAACTGTTTTTT. Using reference TRBV5-1 and TRBJ1-4 for the parts outside the CDR3, the full variable domain is KAGVTQTPRYLIKTRGQQVTLSCSPISGHRSVSWYQQTPGQGLQFLFEYFSETQRNKGNFPGRFSGRQFSNSRSEMNVSTLELGDSALYLCASATGQGTNEKLFFGSGTQLSVL.

This clone has a single count. J is TRBJ1-4 and V is TRBV2; D remains ambiguous. Germline assignment: CDR1 SNHLY and CDR2 FYNNEI. Trimming took 2 bases from V and 8 from J, leaving 12 bases between them. The CDR3 is 14 amino acids. In nucleotides, the CDR3 is TGTGCCAGCAGTGAATCGGGCCTGGGGGAAAAACTGTTTTTT. It translates to CASSESGLGEKLFF.